The rows below give T cell receptor beta chains drawn from one sample of a study of T cells in Graves' hyperthyroidism and ophthalmopathy. TCRdb reprocessed the multiplex PCR reads via MiXCR and lists one record per CDR3 protein. The table lists some 560,000 distinct CDR3 sequences, about 14% of them singletons. The material sequenced was blood. The source of these receptors is a woman aged 40 to 49 with Graves' hyperthyroidism. Each CDR3 is given with its conserved first and last residue. The order of the fields is clone size, CDR3 length, V gene, J gene, D gene, CDR3 DNA, CDR3 protein. The D gene is left open where the match is weak. Size is stated for part of the rows, as once, few or many counts, or as a class when the clone is expanded.

>many|15|TRBV7-9|TRBJ2-1|.
TGTGCCAGCAGGCCCTCCGGGACTGACCTAAATGAGCAGTTCTTC
CASRPSGTDLNEQFF
>many|13|TRBV7-9|TRBJ1-1|.
TGTGCCAGCAGCTCGTCAGGGGACACTGAAGCTTTCTTT
CASSSSGDTEAFF
>many|15|TRBV6-2/TRBV6-3|TRBJ2-7|.
TGTGCCAGCACCCAAAGCTTCGGGGCGGCCTACGAGCAGTACTTC
CASTQSFGAAYEQYF
>many|14|TRBV20-1|TRBJ2-7|.
TGCAGTGCTGCCCCGGGACTGGGCTCCTACGAGCAGTACTTC
CSAAPGLGSYEQYF
>.|17|TRBV5-1|TRBJ2-5|TRBD1
TGCGCCAGCAGCTGGGGTCCTGGGACAGGAAAACAAGAGACCCAGTACTTC
CASSWGPGTGKQETQYF
>few|16|TRBV6-1|TRBJ1-5|.
TGTGCCAGCAGTGAACCAGTACAGGGAGACAATCAGCCCCAGCATTTT
CASSEPVQGDNQPQHF
>many|12|TRBV28|TRBJ2-2|.
TGTGCCAGCAGCCCAAGTCGGCAGGAGCTGTTTTTT
CASSPSRQELFF
>.|15|TRBV9|TRBJ2-1|.
TGTGCCAGCAGCGCAGAAGTAGGGAACTACAATGAGCAGTTCTTC
CASSAEVGNYNEQFF
>many|17|TRBV20-1|TRBJ2-7|.
TGCAGTGCTAGAGATCAGAAGACTAGTGAATTCCCCTACGAGCAGTACTTC
CSARDQKTSEFPYEQYF
>many|14|TRBV28|TRBJ2-7|.
TGTGCCAGCAGACTAGTCCACGATACCTACGAGCAGTACTTC
CASRLVHDTYEQYF
>many|15|TRBV12-3/TRBV12-4|TRBJ2-1|TRBD1
TGTGCCAGCAGTCCCAAGGGACAGATCTACAATGAGCAGTTCTTC
CASSPKGQIYNEQFF
>many|16|TRBV2|TRBJ2-1|.
TGTGCCAGCAATGAGTTCAGGACAGCTACTGGGGTGGAGCAGTTCTTC
CASNEFRTATGVEQFF
>.|13|TRBV19|TRBJ1-5|.
TGTGCCAGTAGTAAGGGAGGCAATCAGCCCCAGCATTTT
CASSKGGNQPQHF
>.|14|TRBV10-3|TRBJ2-1|.
TGTGCCATCAGTGAGTCGGTGGGAAGCAATGAGAAGTTCTTC
CAISESVGSNEKFF
>few|11|TRBV28|TRBJ1-5|.
TGTGCCAGCAGCCCCCAATGGACCCAGCATTTT
CASSPQWTQHF
>.|13|TRBV19|TRBJ2-3|.
TGTGCCAGTACAACCGGAAGCTCAGATACGCAGTATTTT
CASTTGSSDTQYF
>many|14|TRBV28|TRBJ2-4|.
TGTGCCAGCAGTTTCCAGGAGAACCATGCAATTCAGTACTTC
CASSFQENHAIQYF
>.|13|TRBV5-1|TRBJ1-4|.
TGTGCCAGCAGCTTAGACCTCGGGGAAAAACTGTTTTTT
CASSLDLGEKLFF
>.|15|TRBV10-3|TRBJ1-5|.
TGTGCCATCAGGTGGTGGACAGCGCGCAATCAGCCCCAGCATTTT
CAIRWWTARNQPQHF
>many|16|TRBV12-3/TRBV12-4|TRBJ2-7|.
TGTGCCAGCAGTCCCCCATTCGGTGCAGGGGAGTACGAGCAGTACTTC
CASSPPFGAGEYEQYF
>few|14|TRBV27|TRBJ1-2|TRBD1
TGTGCCAGCAGGGACGCAGGGGGACTATATGGCTACACCTTC
CASRDAGGLYGYTF
>many|15|TRBV28|TRBJ1-5|.
TGTGCCAGCAGTCCCTCCGACGGGATGCCGTTTCCCCAGCATTTT
CASSPSDGMPFPQHF
>many|16|TRBV20-1|TRBJ1-5|.
TGCAGTGCTAATCGAGAATTCCCTGGGAGCAATCAGCCCCAGCATTTT
CSANREFPGSNQPQHF
>few|16|TRBV12-3/TRBV12-4|TRBJ2-1|TRBD2
TGTGCCAGCAGTATTGTACTAGCGGGGACGACTAAGGGGCAGTTCTTC
CASSIVLAGTTKGQFF
>few|16|TRBV3-1|TRBJ2-2|.
TGTGCCAGCAGCCAAGGGACAGAGTATCTCACCGGGGAGCTGTTTTTT
CASSQGTEYLTGELFF
>many|15|TRBV5-1|TRBJ2-7|TRBD2
TGCGCCAGCAGCCCCAGCGGGAGAGCCGACTACGAGCAGTACTTC
CASSPSGRADYEQYF
>few|15|TRBV6-1|TRBJ1-3|.
TGTGCCAGCAGTGAAATTGGGGGACCCGGAAACACCATATATTTT
CASSEIGGPGNTIYF
>.|12|TRBV10-3|TRBJ2-2|.
TGTGCCATCAGTCCTAGGACCGGGGAGCCGTTTTTT
CAISPRTGEPFF
>many|10|TRBV2|TRBJ2-5|.
TGTGCCAGCAGTACGGGGTATCAGTACTTC
CASSTGYQYF
>few|16|TRBV9|TRBJ2-3|.
TGTGCCAGCAGCGTAACCAGCGGGTTAACCACAGATACGCAGTATTTT
CASSVTSGLTTDTQYF